This T cell receptor (beta chain) is drawn from a study of technical replicates of blood from a few donors (dated by TCRdb to 2015 to 2018). The CDR3, from cysteine to phenylalanine, totals 14 residues. The only DNA kept is the CDR3, 42 bases in frame from the first base. V gives up 2 bases and J gives up 2 bases, and the segment between their germline ends measures 6 bases. The germline V gene gives CDR1 as MDHEN and CDR2 as SYDVKM. Libraries were constructed by the immunoSEQ multiplex PCR assay. TCRdb retrieved this table from immuneACCESS and kept in-frame rearrangements only. Not all clones are present; in checked studies, unresolved V genes account for under half, and no reason is known for the remainder. The sample table lists 70,000 to 75,000 clones, more than 85% of them with a count of one. The top ten hold around 0.24% of the sample. Turning to this clone: The clone's antigen remains unknown. Base qualities were left out, and no much larger clone turns up one base away.

Sequencing was carried out using T cells isolated from PBMCs. The clonotype originates from a human donor in good health. The V gene is TRBV28 and the J gene is TRBJ2-2; too little of a D gene remains to name it. For the CDR3, the sequence is CASSLQLNTGELFF. The nucleotides read TGTGCCAGCAGTTTACAACTCAACACCGGGGAGCTGTTTTTT. With all but the CDR3 taken from the reference TRBV28 and TRBJ2-2 genes, the full variable domain is: DVKVTQSSRYLVKRTGEKVFLECVQDMDHENMFWYRQDPGLGLRLIYFSYDVKMKEKGDIPEGYSVSREKKERFSLILESASTNQTSMYLCASSLQLNTGELFFGEGSRLTVL.